The sequence of this TCR beta chain was determined in a study of cytomegalovirus exposure and HLA in healthy donors. Turning to the study itself: A prior study identified 100 million to 130 million unique TCR beta sequences from 150 million to 200 million T cells. Whole-study findings and limits: The study put 150 to 200 TCR beta chains on its list as cytomegalovirus-associated.

This CDR3 comprises 14 residues. Trimming at V came to 2 bases and at J to 5 bases, leaving 5 bases not matched to a gene. Germline V lookup: CDR1 SGHTA, CDR2 FQGNSA. The primer mix had 60 Vbeta and 13 Jbeta primers. The data were produced by immunoSEQ multiplex PCR, yet TCRdb's version contains in-frame clones alone and is incomplete. The table records fewer than 250,000 clones, 80% to 90% of them present only once. A note on this clone: Its antigen is still unknown.

This receptor was taken from a man younger than 40 in good health and CMV-seronegative. The chain is built from TRBV7-2 and TRBJ1-2, with 7 bases aligning to TRBD1. Sequencing input: PBMCs. CDR3 DNA sequence: TGTGCCAGCAGCTTACCGGACAGGCCTTATGGCTACACCTTC. It codes for CASSLPDRPYGYTF.